Only one count was recorded for the clone carrying this T cell receptor beta chain. Its antigen is not known. Clones were read by immunoSEQ multiplex PCR, and TCRdb kept only the in-frame ones, dropping some. This table holds more than 100,000 clones, 93% found once. This sample was included in a study of T cell responses to AZD1222 COVID-19 vaccine. Regarding the study as a whole: At 160-218 and 743-854, vaccine-associated CD4 TCRs were dominant, and they spanned spike. Seropositive at baseline were only six or seven AZD1222 recipients. White British donors predominated, females outnumbered males, and clonal diversity was possibly underestimated.

The length of the CDR3 is 12 residues. From germline, CDR1 is LNHDA and CDR2 SQIVND (reference sequence). V was clipped by 6 bases and J by 11 bases; unmatched bases: 4. The sample was peripheral blood, taken on day 0 of AZD1222 vaccination. The source is an adult in good health. This chain uses TRBV19 with TRBJ1-4, with 9 bases aligning to TRBD1. The CDR3 DNA reads as TGTGCCAGTAGGGACAGGGGAGACAAACTGTTTTTT. It encodes CASRDRGDKLFF.